This TCR beta chain was sequenced during a study of shared clonotypes between healthy human individuals. Across the whole study: Per donor, three plates held CD4 naive cells, three held CD4 memory, two held CD8 naive and one held CD8 memory.

V lost 11 bases to trimming and J lost 2 bases, with 10 bases between them. The CDR3 has 12 amino acids. Germline CDR1 is ENHRY and CDR2 is SYGVKD. The donors were all Caucasian adults (living in Nashville, Tennessee). General study findings and limits: Non-shared clonotypes were found to have lower generation probabilities than the clonotypes that were shared by all four of the sorted-subset donors. Naive subsets tended to show greater estimated richness than memory subsets.

About this clone: What it recognizes is unknown.

The method was immunoSEQ multiplex PCR; TCRdb's version includes in-frame clones alone and lacks a portion of them. The sample consists of about 1 million clones, about 80% of them appearing once. This receptor was identified in a man aged 18 to 29 in good health. The genes are TRBV10-3 and TRBJ2-1; tentatively, D is TRBD2 (5 bases). The sample was memory CD4+ T cells sorted from blood. Subset in this sample: CD45RA-negative fraction. For the CDR3, the DNA is TGTGCCGTCGGACTTGCCTACAATGAGCAGTTCTTC. It translates to CAVGLAYNEQFF.